This T cell receptor (beta chain) was identified during a study of CD8 T cells in Susac syndrome. The RNA, about 0.5 to 1 ug, was put through reverse transcription using random hexamers. TCRdb re-derived calls from the immunoSEQ multiplex PCR reads in MiXCR, one entry per CDR3 protein. This sample has some 110,000 distinct CDR3 sequences, with approximately 93% found just once. Purification of the CD8+ and CD4+ T cells relied on negative isolation, and TEMRA cells underwent FACS enrichment. The CDR3 loop spans 15 amino acids. V was clipped by 5 bases and J by 0 bases, with 12 bases between them. Per germline, CDR1 MRHNA and CDR2 SNTAGT.

The source material was CD4+ T cells from PBMCs. V gene TRBV6-4 combines with J gene TRBJ2-3; a possible D gene is TRBD1 (5 bases). The TCR sequence derives from a human donor with multiple sclerosis. DNA of the CDR3: TGTGCCAGCAGTCCCGACAGCTTTAGCACAGATACGCAGTATTTT. Translated, it gives CASSPDSFSTDTQYF.